This T cell receptor (beta chain) was sequenced during a study of response to subunit inactivated influenza vaccine. Findings and limits, study-wide: The authors offered the suggestion that each seasonal influenza vaccination recruits few new T cells.

About this clonotype itself: Its matching antigen is unknown.

CDR3 length: 14 amino acids. After removal of 6 bases from V and 0 bases from J, the junction contained 4 bases not matched to a gene. Each CDR3 protein gets one entry after TCRdb re-called the RT-PCR reads with MiXCR. The table shows 280,000 or so distinct CDR3 sequences, with just over 20% occurring only once. The source material was PBMCs from blood, sampled less than 22 months after vaccination. This chain joins TRBV23-1 and TRBJ2-5; 7 positions match TRBD1. TRBV23-1 is sorted into the ORF group, with uncertain function. The TCR sequence derives from a man between 50 and 69 years old who received an inactivated influenza vaccine. The DNA for the CDR3 is TGCGCCAGCAGACCCGGACAGGACCAAGAGACCCAGTACTTC. It yields the protein CASRPGQDQETQYF.